Listed here is a single T cell receptor (beta chain). Antigen: not known. These data come from a study of shared clonotypes between healthy human individuals. Background on the study: Each donor's CD8 memory used one plate, CD8 naive two, each CD4 subset three. Study-level findings and limits: Rarefaction curves obtained for sorted subsets showed sequencing incomplete despite large depth. Among donors, clonotype sharing was expected to be affected by sequencing depth. Generally, estimated richness proved larger in naive subsets than it did in memory subsets.

V dropped 5 bases and J dropped 10 bases, with 16 bases sitting between them. Germline values: CDR1 SGHTS, CDR2 YDEGEE. The CDR3 consists of 14 residues. The repertoire was sequenced with immunoSEQ multiplex PCR; TCRdb's copy has only in-frame clones and lacks some. In the table there are some 580,000 clones, around 97% of which are singletons. Sequencing used naive CD4+ T cells sorted from blood. Regarding subset: CD45RA+ positively selected. The chain couples TRBV5-8 to TRBJ1-6, with a weak D call TRBD1 (6 bases). This TCR was sampled from a woman aged 25 to 39 in good health. CDR3 residues: CASRLTGRTSPLHF. CDR3 DNA sequence: TGTGCCAGCAGACTCACAGGGAGGACGTCACCCCTCCACTTT.